One and the same sample provided the 17 T cell receptor beta chains below, sequenced in a study of PD-1 blockade in mismatch repair-deficient tumors. This table comes from immunoSEQ multiplex PCR, and its TCRdb copy is limited to in-frame clones, with some not included. Here the sample spans 100,000 to 150,000 clones, 70% to 90% being singletons. The material was peripheral blood, obtained 44 weeks after starting pembrolizumab. These receptors all come from an adult with mismatch repair-deficient cancer.

The V call is TRBV6-4, the J call TRBJ2-1; 7 positions agree with TRBD1. The V gene end was trimmed by 2 bases and the J gene end by 5 bases; junction bases not matched to a gene: 6. This CDR3 is 15 amino acids long. Germline V gene sequence: CDR1 MRHNA, CDR2 SNTAGT. The CDR3 DNA follows: TGTGCCAGCAGTGACCCTAACAGGGGCCACAATGAGCAGTTCTTC. This translates into CASSDPNRGHNEQFF.

The chain uses TRBV7-8 and TRBJ2-1; TRBD1 matches 10 bases. The CDR3 consists of 15 residues. Germline V gene data show CDR1 as SGHVS and CDR2 as FQNEAQ. Losses at the gene ends were 5 bases for V and 4 bases for J; bases not matched to a gene: 5. The CDR3 nucleotides read TGTGCCAGCAGCAAGGGACAGGGGCTTTACAATGAGCAGTTCTTC. It translates to CASSKGQGLYNEQFF.

J is TRBJ1-2 and V is TRBV27, with 8 nucleotides matching TRBD1. The CDR3 extends over 16 amino acids. CDR1 and CDR2 (germline): MNHEY, SMNVEV (reference sequence). The V gene end was trimmed by 6 bases and the J gene end by 7 bases; junction bases not matched to a gene: 16. The CDR3 nucleotides read TGTGCCAGCAGGACGACAGGGGAAGGGTTCTTCAGTGGCTACACCTTC. Encoded protein: CASRTTGEGFFSGYTF.

V gene TRBV6-6 combines with J gene TRBJ1-2; D ambiguous. Per the germline V gene, CDR1 is MNHNY and CDR2 is SVGAGI (reference sequence). The CDR3 runs 13 residues. The V end was cut by 8 bases, the J end by 2 bases, with 12 bases between. The CDR3 coding sequence is TGTGCCAGCTCCGGCCGGGTGAACTATGGCTACACCTTC. This translates into CASSGRVNYGYTF.

V usage is TRBV10-3 and J usage is TRBJ2-3; weak D call: TRBD2 (7 bases). Trimming removed 3 bases at V and 2 bases at J, with 24 bases between. Germline V CDR1 and CDR2: ENHRY, SYGVKD. The CDR3 loop spans 19 amino acids. The CDR3 DNA is TGTGCCATCAGTGAAAAGGGATGGGGGCTAGCGGAGTACACAGATACGCAGTATTTT. Amino acids: CAISEKGWGLAEYTDTQYF.

This sequence joins TRBV7-9 and TRBJ2-3, with 13 bases lining up with TRBD2. The CDR3 runs to 17 residues. Germline V gene sequence: CDR1 SEHNR, CDR2 FQNEAQ (reference sequence). V lost 3 bases and J lost 4; bases outside the gene matches: 7. The chain's CDR3 is CASSFGLAGELADTQYF. Here the CDR3 DNA reads TGTGCCAGCAGCTTCGGACTAGCGGGAGAGTTGGCAGATACGCAGTATTTT.

The chain carries TRBV4-2 and TRBJ2-1; the match to TRBD2 covers 8 bases. Germline V lookup: CDR1 LGHNA, CDR2 YNFKEQ. J was trimmed by 10 bases and V by 0 bases; bases with no gene match: 2. The CDR3 loop spans 13 amino acids. The CDR3 DNA reads TGTGCCAGCAGCCAAGAACTAGCGGTAGAGCAGTTCTTC. Its translation is CASSQELAVEQFF.

This rearrangement joins TRBV13 to TRBJ2-7; 7 nucleotides match TRBD2. Germline CDR1 PRHDT, CDR2 FYEKMQ (reference sequence). V lost 0 bases to trimming and J lost 1 base; unmatched junction nucleotides: 3. The CDR3 covers 15 residues. The CDR3, as DNA: TGTGCCAGCAGCTTAGGGAGCGGGAAGTCCTACGAGCAGTACTTC. As protein: CASSLGSGKSYEQYF.

Turning to this clone: A much larger clone sits a single nucleotide away, making a read error possible. The sample carries other DNA sequences with the same CDR3. The V call is TRBV5-4, the J call TRBJ2-6, with 9 bases fitting TRBD2. The V and J ends lost 4 bases and 3 bases, in that order; junction bases with no gene match: 5. This CDR3 contains 16 residues. Germline V lookup: CDR1 SGHNT, CDR2 YYREEE (reference sequence). CDR3 nucleotides: TGTGCCAGCAGCCAAGATAGCGGGAGTGGGGCCAACGTCCTGACTTTC. It is translated as CASSQDSGSGANVLTF.

This chain joins TRBV15 and TRBJ1-2; the D is unclear. The CDR3 is made up of 14 amino acids. Germline loops: CDR1 LNHNV, CDR2 YYDKDF (reference sequence). Trimming removed 0 bases at V and 4 bases at J, with 9 bases between. The CDR3 region is CATSRDTPRYGYTF. The CDR3 region has the DNA TGTGCCACCAGCAGAGATACCCCCCGCTATGGCTACACCTTC.

V gene TRBV29-1 combines with J gene TRBJ2-3; D not certain. Germline loops: CDR1 SQVTM, CDR2 ANQGSEA. CDR3 length equals 12 residues. V was clipped by 3 bases and J by 3 bases, with 7 bases between them. The CDR3 is CSVEESTDTQYF. In DNA, the CDR3 is TGCAGCGTTGAGGAGAGTACAGATACGCAGTATTTT.

CDR3 DNA sequence: TGTGCCAGCAGTTTATCCTCGCCGGGCTTCCAGCCCCAGCATTTT. This gives the protein CASSLSSPGFQPQHF. The chain recombines TRBV28 with TRBJ1-5, with no clear D. Germline loops: CDR1 MDHEN, CDR2 SYDVKM. V was trimmed by 1 base and J by 7 bases, leaving 14 bases between them. The CDR3 runs 15 residues.

J is TRBJ1-5 and V is TRBV10-3; D is ambiguous. Trimming cost V 0 bases and J 8 bases, with 5 bases left between them. CDR3 length: 12 amino acids. Germline V gene lookup returns CDR1 ENHRY and CDR2 SYGVKD. This CDR3 is CAISESTKPQHF. DNA for the CDR3: TGTGCCATCAGTGAGTCGACGAAGCCCCAGCATTTT.

The CDR3 DNA is TGTGCCAGCAGTTATTCGGCGGGCTACCAAGAGACCCAGTACTTC. It translates to CASSYSAGYQETQYF. The V and J genes are TRBV6-6 and TRBJ2-5; D possibly corresponds to TRBD2 (5 bases). Trimming took off 3 bases at V and 0 bases at J, with 11 bases between the two ends. The germline CDR1 and CDR2 sequences are MNHNY and SVGAGI (reference sequence). The CDR3 runs 15 residues.

About this clone itself: One junction end does not reproduce the germline sequence, and a read error may be involved. The genes are TRBV27 and TRBJ2-6; perhaps D is TRBD1 or TRBD2 (5 bases each). The CDR3 runs to 15 residues. The germline V gene encodes CDR1 MNHEY and CDR2 SMNVEV (reference sequence). The CDR3 bases are TGTGCCAGCAGCCCCGGGACCTCTGGTGCCAACGTCCTGACTTTC. Protein product: CASSPGTSGANVLTF.

This clone was detected only once. The chain has TRBV19 and TRBJ2-1; 8 bases fit TRBD2. V lost 6 bases to trimming and J lost 2 bases; unmatched junction nucleotides: 6. Germline V gene sequence: CDR1 LNHDA, CDR2 SQIVND (reference sequence). This CDR3 is built from 15 residues. The CDR3 coding sequence is TGTGCCAGTAGACCCCCGGGACTAGCCTACAATGAGCAGTTCTTC. It translates to CASRPPGLAYNEQFF.

The V gene is TRBV6-5, the J gene TRBJ2-2; TRBD1 agrees at 7 bases. The CDR3 consists of 15 residues. With 5 bases clipped from V and 3 bases from J, the junction kept 6 bases outside the gene matches. Germline CDR1 is MNHEY and CDR2 is SVGAGI. CDR3 nucleotide sequence: TGTGCCAGCAGTCGCTCCGGGACAGACACCGGGGAGCTGTTTTTT. Encoded protein: CASSRSGTDTGELFF.